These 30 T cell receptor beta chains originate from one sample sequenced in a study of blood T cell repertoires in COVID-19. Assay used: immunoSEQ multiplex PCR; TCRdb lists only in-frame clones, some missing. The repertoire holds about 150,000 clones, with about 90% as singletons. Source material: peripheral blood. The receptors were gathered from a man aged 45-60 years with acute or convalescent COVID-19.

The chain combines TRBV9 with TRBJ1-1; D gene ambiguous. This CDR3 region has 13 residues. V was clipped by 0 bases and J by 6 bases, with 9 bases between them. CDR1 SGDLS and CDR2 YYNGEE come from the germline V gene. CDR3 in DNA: TGTGCCAGCAGCGTAGCTTCCGGAGCTGAAGCTTTCTTT. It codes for CASSVASGAEAFF.

The CDR3 loop is CASSRQGYDGYTF. DNA of the CDR3: TGTGCCAGCAGCCGACAGGGATACGATGGCTACACCTTC. This chain links TRBV9 with TRBJ1-2; TRBD1 matches 7 bases. CDR1 and CDR2 (germline): SGDLS, YYNGEE. The V segment lost 4 bases and the J segment 6 bases; nucleotides outside the gene matches: 6. This CDR3 is 13 amino acids long.

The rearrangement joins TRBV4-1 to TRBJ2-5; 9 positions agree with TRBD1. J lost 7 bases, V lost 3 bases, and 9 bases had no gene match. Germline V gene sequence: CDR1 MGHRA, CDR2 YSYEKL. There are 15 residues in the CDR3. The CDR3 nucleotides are TGCGCCAGCAGCCAGGGGGACAGGGAGTATGGGACCCAGTACTTC. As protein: CASSQGDREYGTQYF.

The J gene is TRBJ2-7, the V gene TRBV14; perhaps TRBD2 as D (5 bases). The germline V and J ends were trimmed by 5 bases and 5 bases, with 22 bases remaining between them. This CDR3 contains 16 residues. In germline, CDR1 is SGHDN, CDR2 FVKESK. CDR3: CASSGRPGITEHEQYF. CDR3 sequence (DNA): TGTGCCAGCAGCGGTAGACCCGGGATCACCGAACACGAGCAGTACTTC.

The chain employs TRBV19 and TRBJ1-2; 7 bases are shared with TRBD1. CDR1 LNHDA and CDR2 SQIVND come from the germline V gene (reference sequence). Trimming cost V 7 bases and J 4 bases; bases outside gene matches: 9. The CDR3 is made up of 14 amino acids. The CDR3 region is CASTTGGDSYGYTF. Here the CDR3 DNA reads TGTGCCAGTACCACGGGTGGGGACAGCTATGGCTACACCTTC.

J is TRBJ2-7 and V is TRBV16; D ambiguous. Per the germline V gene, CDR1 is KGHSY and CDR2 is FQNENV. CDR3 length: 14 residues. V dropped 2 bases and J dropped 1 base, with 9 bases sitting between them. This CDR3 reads CASSQTHGSYEQYF. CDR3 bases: TGTGCCAGCAGCCAAACCCACGGGTCCTACGAGCAGTACTTC. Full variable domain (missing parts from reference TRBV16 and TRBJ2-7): GEEVAQTPKHLVRGEGQKAKLYCAPIKGHSYVFWYQQVLKNEFKFLISFQNENVFDETGMPKERFSAKCLPNSPCSLEIQATKLEDSAVYFCASSQTHGSYEQYFGPGTRLTVT.

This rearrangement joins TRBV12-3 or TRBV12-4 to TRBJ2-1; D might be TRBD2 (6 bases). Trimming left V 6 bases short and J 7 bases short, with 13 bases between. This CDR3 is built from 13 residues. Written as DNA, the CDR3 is TGTGCCAGCAGCTTGACCAGCGGGAATGAGCAGTTCTTC. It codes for CASSLTSGNEQFF.

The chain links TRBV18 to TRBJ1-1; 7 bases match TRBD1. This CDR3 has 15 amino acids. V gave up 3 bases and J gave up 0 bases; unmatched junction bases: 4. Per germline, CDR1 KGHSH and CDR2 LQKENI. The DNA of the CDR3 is TGTGCCAGCTCACCGGGACAGCCCATGAACACTGAAGCTTTCTTT. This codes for CASSPGQPMNTEAFF.

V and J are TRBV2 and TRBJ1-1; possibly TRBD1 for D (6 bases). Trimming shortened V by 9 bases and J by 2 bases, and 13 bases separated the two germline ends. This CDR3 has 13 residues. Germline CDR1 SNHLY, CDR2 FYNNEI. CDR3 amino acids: CARGLDRNTEAFF. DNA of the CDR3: TGTGCCAGGGGTTTGGACAGAAACACTGAAGCTTTCTTT.

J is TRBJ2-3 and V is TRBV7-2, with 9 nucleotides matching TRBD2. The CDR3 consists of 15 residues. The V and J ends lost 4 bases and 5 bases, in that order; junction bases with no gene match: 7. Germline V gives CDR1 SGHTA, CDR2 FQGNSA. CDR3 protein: CASSYRAGGGDTQYF. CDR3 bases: TGTGCCAGCAGCTACCGAGCGGGGGGAGGAGATACGCAGTATTTT.

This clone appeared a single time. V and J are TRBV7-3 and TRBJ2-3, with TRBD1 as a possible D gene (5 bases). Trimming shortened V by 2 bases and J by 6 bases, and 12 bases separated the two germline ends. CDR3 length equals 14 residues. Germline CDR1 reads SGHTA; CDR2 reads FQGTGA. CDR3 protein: CASSLAGLRDTQYF. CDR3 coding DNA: TGTGCCAGCAGCTTAGCAGGGTTGAGGGATACGCAGTATTTT.

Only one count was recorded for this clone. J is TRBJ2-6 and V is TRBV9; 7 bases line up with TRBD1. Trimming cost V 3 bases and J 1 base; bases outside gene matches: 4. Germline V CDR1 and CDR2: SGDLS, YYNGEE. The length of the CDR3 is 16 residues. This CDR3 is CASSAGQLSGANVLTF. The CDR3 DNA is TGTGCCAGCAGCGCGGGACAGCTTTCTGGGGCCAACGTCCTGACTTTC.

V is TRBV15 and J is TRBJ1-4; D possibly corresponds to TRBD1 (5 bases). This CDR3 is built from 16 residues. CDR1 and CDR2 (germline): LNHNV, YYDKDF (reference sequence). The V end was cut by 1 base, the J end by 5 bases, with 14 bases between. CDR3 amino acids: CATSRGTTGENEKLFF. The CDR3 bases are TGTGCCACCAGCAGAGGCACCACAGGAGAGAATGAAAAACTGTTTTTT.

The CDR3 DNA follows: TGTGCCAGCAGCAGCAGGGGGGCCCATGAAAAACTGTTTTTT. It translates to CASSSRGAHEKLFF. V usage is TRBV5-6 and J usage is TRBJ1-4; 7 nucleotides line up with TRBD1. Germline CDR1 reads SGHDT; CDR2 reads YYEEEE. V shed 4 bases and J 6 bases; nucleotides not matched to a gene: 6. The CDR3 has 14 residues.

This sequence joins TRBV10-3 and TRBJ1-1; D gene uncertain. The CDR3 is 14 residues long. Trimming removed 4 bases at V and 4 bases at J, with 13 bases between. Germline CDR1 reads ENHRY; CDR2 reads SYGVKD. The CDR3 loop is CAISGGEFGTEAFF. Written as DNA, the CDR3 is TGTGCCATCAGTGGTGGGGAGTTCGGCACTGAAGCTTTCTTT.

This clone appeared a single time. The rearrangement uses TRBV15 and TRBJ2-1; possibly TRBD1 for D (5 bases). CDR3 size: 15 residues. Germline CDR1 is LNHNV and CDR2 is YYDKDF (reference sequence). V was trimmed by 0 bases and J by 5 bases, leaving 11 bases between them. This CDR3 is CATSRDKGINNEQFF. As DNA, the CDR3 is TGTGCCACCAGCAGAGACAAGGGGATTAACAATGAGCAGTTCTTC.

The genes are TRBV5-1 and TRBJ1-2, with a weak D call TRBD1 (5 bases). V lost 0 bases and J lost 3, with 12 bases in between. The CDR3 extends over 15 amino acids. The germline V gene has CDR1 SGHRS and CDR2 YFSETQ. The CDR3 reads CASSLVWGGDYGYTF. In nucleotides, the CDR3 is TGCGCCAGCAGCTTGGTGTGGGGCGGCGACTATGGCTACACCTTC.

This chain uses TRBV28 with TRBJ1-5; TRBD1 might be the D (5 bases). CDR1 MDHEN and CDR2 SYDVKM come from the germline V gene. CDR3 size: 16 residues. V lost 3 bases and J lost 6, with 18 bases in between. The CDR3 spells CASSFRSGKEGQPQHF. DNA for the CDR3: TGTGCCAGCAGTTTCCGGTCAGGGAAAGAAGGTCAGCCCCAGCATTTT.

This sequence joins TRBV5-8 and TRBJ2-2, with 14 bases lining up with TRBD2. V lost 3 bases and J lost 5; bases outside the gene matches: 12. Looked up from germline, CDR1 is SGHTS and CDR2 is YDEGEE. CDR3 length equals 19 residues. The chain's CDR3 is CASSSLPGLAGEGTGELFF. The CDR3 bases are TGTGCCAGCAGCTCCCTTCCGGGACTAGCGGGAGAGGGGACCGGGGAGCTGTTTTTT. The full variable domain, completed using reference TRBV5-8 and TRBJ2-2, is EAGVTQSPTHLIKTRGQQATLRCSPISGHTSVYWYQQALGLGLQFLLWYDEGEERNRGNFPPRFSGRQFPNYSSELNVNALELEDSALYLCASSSLPGLAGEGTGELFFGEGSRLTVL.

The chain's CDR3 is CSALSSGIMKNNEQFF. The CDR3 region has the DNA TGCAGCGCTCTCTCTAGCGGGATTATGAAAAACAATGAGCAGTTCTTC. The V gene is TRBV29-1, the J gene TRBJ2-1; 9 bases align to TRBD2. This CDR3 is built from 16 residues. The ends lost 7 bases at V and 5 bases at J; junction bases unmatched: 15. Germline V gene data show CDR1 as SQVTM and CDR2 as ANQGSEA.

The CDR3 reads CASSYVAGANGMVTDTQYF. CDR3 nucleotides: TGTGCCAGCAGTTACGTGGCAGGGGCAAACGGGATGGTCACAGATACGCAGTATTTT. The chain uses TRBV6-2 or TRBV6-3 and TRBJ2-3; D perhaps matches TRBD1 (6 bases). The CDR3 contains 19 residues. In germline, CDR1 is MNHEY, CDR2 SVGEGT. Between the trimmed V and J ends, which lost 2 bases and 2 bases, there was a span of 23 bases.

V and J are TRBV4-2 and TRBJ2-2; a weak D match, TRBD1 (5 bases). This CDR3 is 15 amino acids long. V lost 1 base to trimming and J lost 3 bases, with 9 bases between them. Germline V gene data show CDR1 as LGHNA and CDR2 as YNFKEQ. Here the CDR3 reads CASSQGDSYTGELFF. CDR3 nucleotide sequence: TGTGCCAGCAGCCAAGGCGACAGTTACACCGGGGAGCTGTTTTTT.

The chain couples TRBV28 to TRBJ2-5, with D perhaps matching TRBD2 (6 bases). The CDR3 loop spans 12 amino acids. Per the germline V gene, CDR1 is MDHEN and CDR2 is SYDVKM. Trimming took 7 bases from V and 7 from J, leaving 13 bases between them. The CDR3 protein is CASNHQGGTQYF. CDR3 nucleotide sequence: TGTGCCAGCAACCACCAGGGAGGGACCCAGTACTTC.

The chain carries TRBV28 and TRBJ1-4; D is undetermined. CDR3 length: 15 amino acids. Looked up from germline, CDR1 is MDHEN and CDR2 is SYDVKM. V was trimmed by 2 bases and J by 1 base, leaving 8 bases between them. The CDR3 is CASSLGGRTNEKLFF. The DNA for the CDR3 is TGTGCCAGCAGTTTAGGAGGCAGAACTAATGAAAAACTGTTTTTT.

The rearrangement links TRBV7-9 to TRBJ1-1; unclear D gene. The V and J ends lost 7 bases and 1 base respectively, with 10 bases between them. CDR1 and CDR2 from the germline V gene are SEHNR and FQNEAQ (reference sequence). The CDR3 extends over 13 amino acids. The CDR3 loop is CASNARENTEAFF. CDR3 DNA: TGTGCCAGCAATGCGAGGGAGAACACTGAAGCTTTCTTT.

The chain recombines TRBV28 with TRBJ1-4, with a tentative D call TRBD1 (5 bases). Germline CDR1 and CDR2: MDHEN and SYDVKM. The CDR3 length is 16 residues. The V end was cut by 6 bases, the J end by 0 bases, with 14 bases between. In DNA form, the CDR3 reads TGTGCCAGCAGCCACAGGACACCTGCAACTAATGAAAAACTGTTTTTT. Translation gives CASSHRTPATNEKLFF.

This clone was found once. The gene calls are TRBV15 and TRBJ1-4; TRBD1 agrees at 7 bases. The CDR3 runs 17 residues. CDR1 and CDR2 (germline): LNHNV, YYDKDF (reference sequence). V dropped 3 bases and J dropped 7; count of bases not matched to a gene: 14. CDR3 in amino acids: CATSSAGQLILGEKLFF. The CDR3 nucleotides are TGTGCCACCAGCAGCGCGGGACAGCTAATCCTGGGTGAAAAACTGTTTTTT.

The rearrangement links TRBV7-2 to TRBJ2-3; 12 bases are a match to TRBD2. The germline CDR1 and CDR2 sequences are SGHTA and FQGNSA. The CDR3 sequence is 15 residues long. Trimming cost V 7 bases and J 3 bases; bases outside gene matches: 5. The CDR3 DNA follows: TGTGCCAGCAACCTAGCGGGAGGGTTGACAGATACGCAGTATTTT. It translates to CASNLAGGLTDTQYF.

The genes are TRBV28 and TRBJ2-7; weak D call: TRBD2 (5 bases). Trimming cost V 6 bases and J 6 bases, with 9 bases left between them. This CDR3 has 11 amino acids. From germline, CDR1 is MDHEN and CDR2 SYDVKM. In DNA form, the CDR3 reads TGTGCCAGCAGCCTGGGGAGCGAGCAGTACTTC. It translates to CASSLGSEQYF.

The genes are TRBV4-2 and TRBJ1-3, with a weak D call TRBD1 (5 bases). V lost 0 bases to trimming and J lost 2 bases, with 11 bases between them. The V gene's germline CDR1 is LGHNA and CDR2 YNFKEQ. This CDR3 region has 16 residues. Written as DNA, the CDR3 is TGTGCCAGCAGCCAAGAGCGCCAAGGGGCTGGAAACACCATATATTTT. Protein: CASSQERQGAGNTIYF.